The entry that follows covers one TCR beta chain sequence. Antigen specificity is unknown. Assay used: immunoSEQ multiplex PCR; TCRdb lists only in-frame clones, some missing. The data show 9,500 to 15,000 clones, 70% to 90% seen once. These data come from a study of immune evolution from preneoplasia to lung adenocarcinoma. At the level of the study: HLA loss of heterozygosity: less than 9% AIS, more than 14% MIA, around 33% ADC, none AAH. Whole-study results and caveats: Clonality was highest in normal lung, lower in later-stage lesions apparently. Normal lung had the highest top T cell clone frequencies.

Patient tissue came from resections in Japan or China, 2014–2017. Germline V lookup: CDR1 LGHNA, CDR2 YNFKEQ. Trimming stripped 0 bases from V and 4 bases from J, with 7 bases between. The CDR3 spans 13 residues. The sequence was collected from a person aged 50-75 years with lung adenocarcinoma. The chain has TRBV4-2 and TRBJ2-7, with a possible D match to TRBD1 (6 bases). Source material: FFPE tissue from an adenomatous hyperplasia lung lesion. Subset here: atypical adenomatous hyperplasia (AAH), lung preneoplasia. The CDR3 region is CASSQERGYEQYF. The CDR3 nucleotides read TGTGCCAGCAGCCAAGAGAGGGGGTACGAGCAGTACTTC.